This TCR beta chain was captured by sequencing in a study of blood T cell repertoires in COVID-19. About the study: Researchers got acute and convalescent COVID-19 samples from the United States, Italy and Spain. Sources were T cells, B-cell-depleted T cells, or PBMCs; the material itself was cDNA or gDNA.

Per the original methods: Reference gene primer amplification gave estimated nucleated cell counts. The assay was immunoSEQ multiplex PCR, and TCRdb's table has in-frame clones only and misses some. The DNA was the basis for D and trimming; V, J and clone size are from that table. The data show several thousand clones, 80% to 85% seen once. Germline CDR1 SGHDN, CDR2 FVKESK. CDR3 size: 18 residues. The junction had 13 bases not matched to a gene; V was cut back by 3 bases and J by 2 bases. The sequencing input was peripheral blood. The origin of this receptor is a human donor with active COVID-19. The donor label of this sample is uncertain. The chain combines TRBV14 with TRBJ2-3; 8 nucleotides line up with TRBD1. CDR3 protein: CASSHRTGQEINTDTQYF. The CDR3 coding sequence is TGTGCCAGCAGCCATAGAACGGGACAGGAGATTAACACAGATACGCAGTATTTT. Variable domain in full (rest from reference TRBV14 and TRBJ2-3): EAGVTQFPSHSVIEKGQTVTLRCDPISGHDNLYWYRRVMGKEIKFLLHFVKESKQDESGMPNNRFLAERTGGTYSTLKVQPAELEDSGVYFCASSHRTGQEINTDTQYFGPGTRLTVL.